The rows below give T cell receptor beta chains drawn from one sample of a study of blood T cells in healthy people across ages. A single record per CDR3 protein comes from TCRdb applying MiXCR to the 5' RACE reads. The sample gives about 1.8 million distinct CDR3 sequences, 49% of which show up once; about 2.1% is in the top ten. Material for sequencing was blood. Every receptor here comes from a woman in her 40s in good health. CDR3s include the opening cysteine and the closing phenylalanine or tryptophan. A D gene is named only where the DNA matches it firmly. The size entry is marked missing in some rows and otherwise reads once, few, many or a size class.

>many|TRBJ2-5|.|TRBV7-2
TGTGCCAGCAGCCCCGCCCGCCAAGAGACCCAGTACTTC
CASSPARQETQYF
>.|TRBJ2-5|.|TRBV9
TGTGCCAGCAGCGTAGGTATCCTGTCGATCGCGACCCAGTACTTC
CASSVGILSIATQYF
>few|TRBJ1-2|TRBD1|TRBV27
TGTGCCAGCAGGTCCGACAGGGGCTATGGCTACACCTTC
CASRSDRGYGYTF
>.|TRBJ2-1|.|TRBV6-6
TGTGCCAGCAGACAGACAGAGAGCTCCTACAATGAGCAGTTCTTC
CASRQTESSYNEQFF
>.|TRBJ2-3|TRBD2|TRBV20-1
TGCAGTGCTATAGGGTTGGCGGGGGGGCTGGGAGATACGCAGTATTTT
CSAIGLAGGLGDTQYF
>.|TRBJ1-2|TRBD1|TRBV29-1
TGCAGCGTCGAAAGGGGGGGACAGGGGGAGGATGGCTACACCTTC
CSVERGGQGEDGYTF
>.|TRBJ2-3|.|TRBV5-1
TGCGCCAGCAGCTTGAGACAGGGAGCGGGTACTAGCACAGATACGCAGTATTTT
CASSLRQGAGTSTDTQYF
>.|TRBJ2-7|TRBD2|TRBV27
TGTGCCAGCAGTTTTCGCCCCCCAACTAGCGGGGGATCCTACGAGCAGTACTTC
CASSFRPPTSGGSYEQYF
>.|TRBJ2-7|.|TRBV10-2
TGCGCCAGCAAAGACGACGGAACATACCCCTACGAGCAGTACTTC
CASKDDGTYPYEQYF
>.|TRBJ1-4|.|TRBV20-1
TGCAGTGCTAGCCCCATAACTGGGGGTGAAAAACTGTTTTTT
CSASPITGGEKLFF
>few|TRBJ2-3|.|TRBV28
TGTGCCAGCAGTTTTCCGGTATCCGGGGGGCACACAGATACGCAGTATTTT
CASSFPVSGGHTDTQYF
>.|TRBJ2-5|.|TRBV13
TGTGCCAGCAGCTTAGGCGAGCCCCAAGAGACCCAGTACTTC
CASSLGEPQETQYF
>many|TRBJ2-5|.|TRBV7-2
TGTGCCAGCAGCTTAGCGGCAGGGACGAGAGAGACCCAGTACTTC
CASSLAAGTRETQYF
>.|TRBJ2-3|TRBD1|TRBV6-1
TGTGCCAGCCCCCGGGACAGGCCCACAGATACGCAGTATTTT
CASPRDRPTDTQYF
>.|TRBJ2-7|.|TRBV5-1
TGCGCCAGCAGCCTTAACACCAGGGGCAATGAGCAGTACTTC
CASSLNTRGNEQYF
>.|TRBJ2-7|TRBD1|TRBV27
TGTGCCAGCAGCCCCTCAGGGGGAGAGAGGTCCTACGAGCAGTACTTC
CASSPSGGERSYEQYF
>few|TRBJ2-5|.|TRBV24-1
TGTGCCACCAGTGATTTGCAGAGTAGGGGTCAAGAGACCCAGTACTTC
CATSDLQSRGQETQYF
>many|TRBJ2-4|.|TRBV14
TGTGCCAGCAGCCAAGGACTTGGGACTCAGTACTTC
CASSQGLGTQYF
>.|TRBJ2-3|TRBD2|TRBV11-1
TGTGCCAGCAGCTTAAGACTAGCGGGACTCACAGATACGCAGTATTTT
CASSLRLAGLTDTQYF
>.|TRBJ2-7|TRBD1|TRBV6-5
TGTGCCAGCAGTCTCTCCAGACAGGGGGCATGGAATGAGCAGTACTTC
CASSLSRQGAWNEQYF
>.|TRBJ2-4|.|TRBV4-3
TGCGCCAGCAGCCAAAGGGTGTGGGCCCAAAACATTCAGTACTTC
CASSQRVWAQNIQYF
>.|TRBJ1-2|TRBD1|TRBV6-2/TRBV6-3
TGTGCCAGCAGAGCACCGGGACAGACTAACTATGGCTACACCTTC
CASRAPGQTNYGYTF
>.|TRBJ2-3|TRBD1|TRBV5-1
TGCGCCAGCAGATTTAGACAGGGGAGAAGCACAGATACGCAGTATTTT
CASRFRQGRSTDTQYF
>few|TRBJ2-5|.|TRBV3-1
TGTGCCAGCGAGTCAAGTATACAGGGTATCCAAGAGACCCAGTACTTC
CASESSIQGIQETQYF
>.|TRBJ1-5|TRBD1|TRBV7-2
TGTGCCAGCAGCCCAAGAGGACAGGGCCTGGTGGGCAATCAGCCCCAGCATTTT
CASSPRGQGLVGNQPQHF